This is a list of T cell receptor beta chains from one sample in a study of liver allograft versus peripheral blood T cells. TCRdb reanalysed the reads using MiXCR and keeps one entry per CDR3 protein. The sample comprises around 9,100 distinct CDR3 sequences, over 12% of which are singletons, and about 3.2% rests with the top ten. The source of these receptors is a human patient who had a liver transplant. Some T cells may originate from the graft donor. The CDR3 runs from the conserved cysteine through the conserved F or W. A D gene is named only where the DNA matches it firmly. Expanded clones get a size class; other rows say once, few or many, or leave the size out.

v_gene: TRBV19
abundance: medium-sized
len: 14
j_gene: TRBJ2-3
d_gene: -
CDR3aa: CASNRGASTDTQYF
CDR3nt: TGTGCCAGTAATAGGGGGGCTAGCACAGATACGCAGTATTTT

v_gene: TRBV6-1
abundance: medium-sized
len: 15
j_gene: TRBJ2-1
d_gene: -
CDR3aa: CASILSGGGNNEQFF
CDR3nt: TGTGCCAGCATCCTTTCCGGGGGCGGAAACAATGAGCAGTTCTTC

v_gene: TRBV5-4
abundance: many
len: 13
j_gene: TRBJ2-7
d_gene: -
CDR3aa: CASSLERGYEQYF
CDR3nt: TGTGCCAGCAGCTTGGAGCGCGGGTACGAGCAGTACTTC

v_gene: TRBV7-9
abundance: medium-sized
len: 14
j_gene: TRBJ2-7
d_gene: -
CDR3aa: CASSDTGEAHEQYF
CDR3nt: TGTGCCAGCAGCGACACAGGGGAGGCTCACGAGCAGTACTTC

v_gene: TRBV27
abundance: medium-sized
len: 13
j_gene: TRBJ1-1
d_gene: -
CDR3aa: CAVKTGLGTEAFF
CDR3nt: TGTGCCGTAAAAACAGGGCTGGGCACTGAAGCTTTCTTT

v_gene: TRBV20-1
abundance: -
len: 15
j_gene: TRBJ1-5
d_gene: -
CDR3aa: CSASLTGYSNQPQHF
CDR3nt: TGCAGTGCTAGCCTCACGGGGTATAGCAATCAGCCCCAGCATTTT

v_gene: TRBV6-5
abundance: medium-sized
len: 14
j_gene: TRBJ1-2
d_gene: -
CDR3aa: CASSYEVLVHGYTF
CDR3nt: TGTGCCAGCAGTTACGAGGTACTCGTCCATGGCTACACCTTC

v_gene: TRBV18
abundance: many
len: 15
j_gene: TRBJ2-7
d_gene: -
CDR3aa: CASSPSPSEAYEQYF
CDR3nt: TGTGCCAGCTCACCTTCCCCTTCCGAGGCCTACGAGCAGTACTTC

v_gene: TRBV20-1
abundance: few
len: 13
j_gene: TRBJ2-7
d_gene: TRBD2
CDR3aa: CSAGGLAGYEQYF
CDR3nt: TGCAGTGCCGGAGGACTAGCGGGATACGAGCAGTACTTC

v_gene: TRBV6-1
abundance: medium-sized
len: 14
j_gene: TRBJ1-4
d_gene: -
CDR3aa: CASSENPTNEKLFF
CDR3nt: TGTGCCAGCAGTGAAAACCCAACTAATGAAAAACTGTTTTTT

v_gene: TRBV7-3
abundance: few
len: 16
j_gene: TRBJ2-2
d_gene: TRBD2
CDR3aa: CASSTGLAGGAGELFF
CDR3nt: TGTGCCAGCAGCACCGGACTAGCGGGGGGGGCCGGGGAGCTGTTTTTT

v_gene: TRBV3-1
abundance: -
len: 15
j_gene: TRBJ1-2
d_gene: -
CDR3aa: CASSPRSSSSDGYTF
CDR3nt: TGTGCCAGCAGCCCAAGATCCTCCTCGAGCGATGGCTACACCTTC

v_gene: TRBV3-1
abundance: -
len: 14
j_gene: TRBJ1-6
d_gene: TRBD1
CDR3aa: CASSQHTGEILPHF
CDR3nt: TGTGCCAGCAGCCAACATACAGGGGAGATCTTGCCCCACTTT

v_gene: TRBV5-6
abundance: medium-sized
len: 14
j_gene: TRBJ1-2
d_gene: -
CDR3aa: CASMTIRGNYGYTF
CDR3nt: TGTGCCAGCATGACGATTCGGGGTAACTATGGCTACACCTTC

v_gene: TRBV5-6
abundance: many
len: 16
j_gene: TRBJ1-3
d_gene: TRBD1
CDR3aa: CASSLLGQGDGNTIYF
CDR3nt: TGTGCCAGCAGCTTGTTGGGACAGGGAGATGGAAACACCATATATTTT

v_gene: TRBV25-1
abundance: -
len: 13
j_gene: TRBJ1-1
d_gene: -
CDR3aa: CASRTGRNTEAFF
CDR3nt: TGTGCCAGCAGAACAGGGAGGAACACTGAAGCTTTCTTT

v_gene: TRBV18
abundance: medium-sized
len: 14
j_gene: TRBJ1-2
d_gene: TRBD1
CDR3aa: CASYADRDSYGYTF
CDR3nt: TGTGCCAGCTACGCGGACAGGGACTCTTATGGCTACACCTTC

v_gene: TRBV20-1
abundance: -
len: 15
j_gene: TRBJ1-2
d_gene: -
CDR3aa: CSARGGDGSNYGYTF
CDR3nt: TGCAGTGCTAGAGGGGGGGACGGATCTAACTATGGCTACACCTTC

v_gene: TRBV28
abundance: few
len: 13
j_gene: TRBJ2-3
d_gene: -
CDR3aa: CASRLQGSDTQYF
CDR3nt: TGTGCCAGCAGGTTACAGGGTTCAGATACGCAGTATTTT

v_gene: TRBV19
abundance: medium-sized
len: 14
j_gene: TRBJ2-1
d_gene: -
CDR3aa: CASRREVPYNEQFF
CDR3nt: TGTGCCAGTCGTAGGGAAGTCCCCTACAATGAGCAGTTCTTC

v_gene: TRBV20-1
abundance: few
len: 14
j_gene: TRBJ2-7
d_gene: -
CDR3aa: CSARDSVVIGEQYF
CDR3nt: TGCAGTGCTAGAGATTCTGTCGTCATAGGCGAGCAGTACTTC

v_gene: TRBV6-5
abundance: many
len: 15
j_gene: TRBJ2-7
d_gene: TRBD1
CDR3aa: CASSYGGQPIYEQYF
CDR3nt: TGTGCCAGCAGTTACGGGGGACAGCCGATATACGAGCAGTACTTC

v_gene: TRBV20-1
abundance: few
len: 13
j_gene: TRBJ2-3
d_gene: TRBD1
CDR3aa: CSARTGNTDTQYF
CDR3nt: TGCAGTGCCCGGACAGGGAACACAGATACGCAGTATTTT

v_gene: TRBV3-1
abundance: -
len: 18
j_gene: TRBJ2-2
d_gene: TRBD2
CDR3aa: CASSQDSVLAGVTGELFF
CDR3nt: TGTGCCAGCAGCCAAGATTCCGTACTAGCGGGAGTTACCGGGGAGCTGTTTTTT

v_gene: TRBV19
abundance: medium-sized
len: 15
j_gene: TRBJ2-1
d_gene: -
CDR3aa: CASTMGGRSYNEQFF
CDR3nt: TGTGCCAGTACCATGGGGGGAAGGTCCTACAATGAGCAGTTCTTC

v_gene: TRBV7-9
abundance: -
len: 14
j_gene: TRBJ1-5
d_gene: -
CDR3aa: CASSSPDGNQPQHF
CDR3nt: TGTGCCAGCAGCTCTCCGGACGGAAATCAGCCCCAGCATTTT

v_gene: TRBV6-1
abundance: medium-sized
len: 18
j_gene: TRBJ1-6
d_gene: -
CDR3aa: CASSETEQGGGIGSPLHF
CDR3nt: TGTGCCAGCAGTGAAACGGAACAGGGAGGAGGAATCGGTTCACCCCTCCACTTT

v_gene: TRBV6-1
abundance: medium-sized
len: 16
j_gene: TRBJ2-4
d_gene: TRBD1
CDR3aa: CASSEATGGLKNIQYF
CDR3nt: TGTGCCAGCAGTGAAGCTACAGGGGGCTTGAAAAACATTCAGTACTTC

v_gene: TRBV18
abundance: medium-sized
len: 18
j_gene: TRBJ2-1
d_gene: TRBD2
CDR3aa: CASSPPLNAGEIYNEQFF
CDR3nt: TGTGCCAGCTCACCACCGTTAAACGCGGGGGAAATCTACAATGAGCAGTTCTTC

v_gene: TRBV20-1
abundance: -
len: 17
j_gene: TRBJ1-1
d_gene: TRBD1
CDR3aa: CSASTSSIGTGGTEAFF
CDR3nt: TGCAGTGCTAGTACGTCATCGATCGGGACAGGGGGCACTGAAGCTTTCTTT

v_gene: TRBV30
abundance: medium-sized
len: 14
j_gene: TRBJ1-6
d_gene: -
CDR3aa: CAWTLVGVVSPLHF
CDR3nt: TGTGCCTGGACCCTGGTGGGGGTAGTTTCACCCCTCCACTTT

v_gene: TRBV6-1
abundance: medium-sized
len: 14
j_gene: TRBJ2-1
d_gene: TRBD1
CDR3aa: CASMMDRYYNEQFF
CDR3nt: TGTGCCAGCATGATGGACAGGTACTACAATGAGCAGTTCTTC

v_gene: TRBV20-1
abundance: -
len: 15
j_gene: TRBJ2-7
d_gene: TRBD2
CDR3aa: CRGAGGRPGFHEQYF
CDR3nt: TGCAGGGGCGCGGGGGGACGGCCGGGGTTCCACGAGCAGTACTTC

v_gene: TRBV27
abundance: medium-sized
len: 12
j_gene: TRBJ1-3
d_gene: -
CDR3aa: CASRSGGNTIYF
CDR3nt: TGTGCCAGCAGGTCGGGGGGAAACACCATATATTTT

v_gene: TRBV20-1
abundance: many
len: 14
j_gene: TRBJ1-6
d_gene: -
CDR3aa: CSASLGHYNSPLHF
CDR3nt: TGCAGTGCTAGTTTGGGTCACTATAATTCACCCCTCCACTTT

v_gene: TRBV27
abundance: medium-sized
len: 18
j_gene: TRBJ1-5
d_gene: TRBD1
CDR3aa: CASSLSPWTGEPGQPQHF
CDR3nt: TGTGCCAGCAGTTTATCCCCCTGGACAGGGGAACCGGGTCAGCCCCAGCATTTT

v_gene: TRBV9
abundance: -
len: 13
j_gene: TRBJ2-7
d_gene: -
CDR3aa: CASSVGVSYEQYF
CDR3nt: TGTGCCAGCAGCGTAGGTGTCTCCTACGAGCAGTACTTC

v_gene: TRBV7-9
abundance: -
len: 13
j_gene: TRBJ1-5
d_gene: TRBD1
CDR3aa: CASSRTGNQPQHF
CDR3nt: TGTGCCAGCAGTCGGACAGGGAATCAGCCCCAGCATTTT

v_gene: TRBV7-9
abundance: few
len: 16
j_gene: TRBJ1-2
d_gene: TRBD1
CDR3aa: CASSLDGTGGVDGYTF
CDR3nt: TGTGCCAGCAGCTTAGACGGGACAGGGGGAGTGGATGGCTACACCTTC

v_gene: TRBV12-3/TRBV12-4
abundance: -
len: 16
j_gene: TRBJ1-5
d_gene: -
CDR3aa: CASSRGQIYSNQPQHF
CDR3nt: TGTGCCAGCAGTCGCGGACAAATCTATAGCAATCAGCCCCAGCATTTT

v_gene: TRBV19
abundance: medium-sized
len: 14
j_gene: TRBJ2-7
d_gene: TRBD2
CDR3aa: CASRPSGSTGEQYF
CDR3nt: TGTGCCAGTAGGCCTAGCGGGAGTACAGGCGAGCAGTACTTC

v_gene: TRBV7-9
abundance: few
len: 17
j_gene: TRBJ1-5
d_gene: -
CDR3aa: CASSLDLGVPGNQPQHF
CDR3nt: TGTGCCAGCAGCTTAGACCTCGGAGTGCCTGGCAATCAGCCCCAGCATTTT

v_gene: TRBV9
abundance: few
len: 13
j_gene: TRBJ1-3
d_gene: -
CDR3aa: CASSRDGPNTIYF
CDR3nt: TGTGCCAGCAGCCGTGACGGCCCTAACACCATATATTTT

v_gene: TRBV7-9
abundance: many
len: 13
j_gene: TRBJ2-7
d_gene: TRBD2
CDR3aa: CASSRGGIYEQYF
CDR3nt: TGTGCCAGCAGCCGGGGGGGTATTTACGAGCAGTACTTC

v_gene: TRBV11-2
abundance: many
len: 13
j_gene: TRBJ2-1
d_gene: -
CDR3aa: CASSLVLDNEQFF
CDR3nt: TGTGCCAGCAGCTTAGTGTTGGACAATGAGCAGTTCTTC

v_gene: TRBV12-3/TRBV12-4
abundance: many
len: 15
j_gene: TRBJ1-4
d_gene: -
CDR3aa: CASSPRRGAGEKLFF
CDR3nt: TGTGCCAGCAGCCCCAGACGGGGGGCAGGGGAAAAACTGTTTTTT

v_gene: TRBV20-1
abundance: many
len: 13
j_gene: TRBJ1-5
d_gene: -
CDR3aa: CSVVQGPNQPQHF
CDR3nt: TGCAGTGTCGTACAGGGACCGAATCAGCCCCAGCATTTT

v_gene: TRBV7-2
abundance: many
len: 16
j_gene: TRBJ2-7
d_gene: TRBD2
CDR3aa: CASSLGGSGGLHEQYF
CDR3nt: TGTGCCAGCAGCTTAGGCGGCAGCGGGGGGCTCCACGAGCAGTACTTC

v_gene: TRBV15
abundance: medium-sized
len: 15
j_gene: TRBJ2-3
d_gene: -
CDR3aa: CATSLSRGSTDTQYF
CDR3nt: TGTGCCACCAGCCTTTCGAGGGGGAGCACAGATACGCAGTATTTT

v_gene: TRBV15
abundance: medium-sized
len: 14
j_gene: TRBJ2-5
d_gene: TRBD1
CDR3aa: CATSPGGQGKTQYF
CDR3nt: TGTGCCACCAGCCCCGGGGGACAGGGCAAGACCCAGTACTTC

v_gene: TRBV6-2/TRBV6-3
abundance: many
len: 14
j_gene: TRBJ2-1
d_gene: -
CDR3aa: CASSINQRENEQFF
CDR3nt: TGTGCCAGCAGTATAAACCAAAGGGAAAATGAGCAGTTCTTC

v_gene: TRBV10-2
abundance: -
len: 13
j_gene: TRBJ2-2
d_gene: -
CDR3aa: CASTSQGFGELFF
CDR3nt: TGCGCCAGCACATCTCAGGGGTTCGGGGAGCTGTTTTTT

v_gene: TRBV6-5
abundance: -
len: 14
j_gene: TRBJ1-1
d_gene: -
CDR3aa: CASSYSGLYTEAFF
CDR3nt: TGTGCCAGCAGTTACTCGGGACTGTACACTGAAGCTTTCTTT